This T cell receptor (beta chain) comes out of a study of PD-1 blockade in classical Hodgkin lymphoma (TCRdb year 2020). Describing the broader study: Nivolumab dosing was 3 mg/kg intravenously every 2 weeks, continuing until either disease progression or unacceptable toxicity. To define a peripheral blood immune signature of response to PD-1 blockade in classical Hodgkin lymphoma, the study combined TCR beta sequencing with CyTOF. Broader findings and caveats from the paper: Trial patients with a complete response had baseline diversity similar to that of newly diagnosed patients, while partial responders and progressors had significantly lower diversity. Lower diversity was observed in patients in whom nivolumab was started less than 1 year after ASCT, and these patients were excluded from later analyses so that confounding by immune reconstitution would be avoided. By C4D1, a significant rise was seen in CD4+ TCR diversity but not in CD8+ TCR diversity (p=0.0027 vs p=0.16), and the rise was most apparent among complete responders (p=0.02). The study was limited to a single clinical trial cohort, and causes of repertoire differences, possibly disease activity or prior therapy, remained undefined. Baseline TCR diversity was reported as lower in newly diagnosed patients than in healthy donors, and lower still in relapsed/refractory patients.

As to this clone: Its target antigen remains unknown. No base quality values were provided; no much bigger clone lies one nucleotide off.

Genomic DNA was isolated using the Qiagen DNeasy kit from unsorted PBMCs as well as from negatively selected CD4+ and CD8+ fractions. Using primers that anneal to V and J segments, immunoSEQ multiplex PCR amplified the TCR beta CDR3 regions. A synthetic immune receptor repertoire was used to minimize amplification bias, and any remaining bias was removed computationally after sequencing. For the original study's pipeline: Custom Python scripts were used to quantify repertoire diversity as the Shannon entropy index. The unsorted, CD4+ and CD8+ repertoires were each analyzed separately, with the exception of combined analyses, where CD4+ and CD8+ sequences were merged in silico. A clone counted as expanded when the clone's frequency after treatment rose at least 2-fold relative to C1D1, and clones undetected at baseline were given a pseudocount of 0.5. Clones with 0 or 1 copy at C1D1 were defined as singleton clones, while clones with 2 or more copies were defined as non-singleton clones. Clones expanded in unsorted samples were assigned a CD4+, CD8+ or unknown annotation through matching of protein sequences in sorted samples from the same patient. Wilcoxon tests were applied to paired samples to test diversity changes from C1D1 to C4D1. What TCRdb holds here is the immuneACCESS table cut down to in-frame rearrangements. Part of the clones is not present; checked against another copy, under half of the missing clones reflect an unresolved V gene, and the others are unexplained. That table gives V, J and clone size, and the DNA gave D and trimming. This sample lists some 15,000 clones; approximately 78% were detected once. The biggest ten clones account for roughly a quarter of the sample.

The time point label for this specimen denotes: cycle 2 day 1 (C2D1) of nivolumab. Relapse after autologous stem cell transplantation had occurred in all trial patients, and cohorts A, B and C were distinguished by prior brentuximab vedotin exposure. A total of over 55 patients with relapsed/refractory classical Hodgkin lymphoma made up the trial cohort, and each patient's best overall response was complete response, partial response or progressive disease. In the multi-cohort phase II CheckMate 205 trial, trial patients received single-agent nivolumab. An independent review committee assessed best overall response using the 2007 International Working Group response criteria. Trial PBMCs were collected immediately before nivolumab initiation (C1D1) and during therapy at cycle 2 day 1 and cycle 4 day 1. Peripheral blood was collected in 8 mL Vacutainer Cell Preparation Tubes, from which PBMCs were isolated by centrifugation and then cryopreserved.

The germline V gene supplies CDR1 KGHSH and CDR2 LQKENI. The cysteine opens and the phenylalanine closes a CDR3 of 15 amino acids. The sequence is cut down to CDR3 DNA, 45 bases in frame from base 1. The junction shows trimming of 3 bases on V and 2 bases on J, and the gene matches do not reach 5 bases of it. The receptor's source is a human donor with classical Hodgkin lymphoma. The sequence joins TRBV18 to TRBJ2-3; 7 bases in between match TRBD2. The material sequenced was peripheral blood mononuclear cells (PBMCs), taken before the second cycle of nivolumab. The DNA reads TGTGCCAGCTCACCGGGAGGGCCCCCCACAGATACGCAGTATTTT. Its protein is CASSPGGPPTDTQYF.